This T cell receptor beta chain came from a study of cytomegalovirus exposure and HLA in healthy donors. The CDR3 spans 11 residues. V gave up 2 bases and J gave up 8 bases, with 6 bases separating them. Germline V gene lookup returns CDR1 MGHRA and CDR2 YSYEKL. Only a few counts were recorded for this clone. Primers: 60 Vbeta forward and 13 Jbeta reverse. TCRdb's copy holds only in-frame clones and misses some; the assay was immunoSEQ multiplex PCR. This sample has about 130,000 clones, with approximately 78% found just once. The TCR originated in a woman aged 25 to 45 in good health and CMV-seronegative. Sequences were obtained from PBMCs. V and J are TRBV4-1 and TRBJ1-1; the D gene is possibly TRBD1 (6 bases). The CDR3 loop is CASSQQGEAFF. CDR3 DNA sequence: TGCGCCAGCAGCCAACAGGGGGAAGCTTTCTTT.